The T cell receptor beta chain under discussion was sequenced for a study of beta chain features in type 1 diabetes. Looking at the study overall: Cells sorted and examined across all samples totaled almost 110 million. Study observations and caveats: For Type 1 diabetes patients, all four CD4+ subsets carried TCRB CDR3s that were moderately but significantly shorter.

Comment on this clone: What it binds is unknown.

Expressed TCRB transcripts were sequenced after all isolated RNA was converted to cDNA. Repertoires were generated with immunoSEQ multiplex PCR, while TCRdb's copy carries only in-frame clones and drops some. The data hold 250,000 to 350,000 clones, with roughly 13% observed a single time. CDR1 MDHEN and CDR2 SYDVKM come from the germline V gene. V dropped 9 bases and J dropped 7; count of bases not matched to a gene: 8. This CDR3 is built from 13 residues. A single heparinised draw of about 100 mL on average was taken per donor. The J gene is TRBJ1-1, the V gene TRBV28, with 10 bases lining up with TRBD1. Material for sequencing was naive CD4+ T cells from blood. This receptor was identified in a man younger than 45 with type 1 diabetes. Here the CDR3 DNA reads TGTGCCAGTAAGACAGGGGGCACAGTTGAAGCTTTCTTT. Translation: CASKTGGTVEAFF.